Reported below is one TCR beta chain. Per the study methods: It was from reference gene primer amplification that nucleated cell counts were estimated. Only in-frame clones appear in the TCRdb table, and some are missing; sequencing was by immunoSEQ multiplex PCR. The D gene and trimming were derived from the DNA, and the V and J assignments and clone size from that table. The sample contains a few hundred thousand clones, 85% of which appear only once. The data originate from a study of blood T cell repertoires in COVID-19. Study details: There were acute and convalescent COVID-19 samples, and they came from the United States, Italy and Spain.

This CDR3 has 16 residues. V was pared by 4 bases and J by 2 bases, with 18 bases between. CDR1 SNHLY and CDR2 FYNNEI come from the germline V gene. J is TRBJ2-7 and V is TRBV2; D is perhaps TRBD1 (6 bases). The specimen sequenced was peripheral blood. The clonotype comes from a woman aged 18-35 years with acute or convalescent COVID-19. The CDR3 DNA is TGTGCCAGCAGTGCAGGCTACCGACAGGATACCTACGAGCAGTACTTC. Its protein product is CASSAGYRQDTYEQYF.